This TCR beta chain came from a study of OX40 agonist ivuxolimab in advanced cancers. The table came from immunoSEQ multiplex PCR; TCRdb's copy has only in-frame clones and leaves some out. Of about 61,000 clones detected, 65% to 90% appear once; the ten largest clones hold around 0.6%. The study sampled blood at baseline, cycle 4 day 1, and cycle 7 day 1. The study, taken as a whole, reports: The study found that CD8+ T cells averaged more expanded clones than CD4+.

Of note for this clone: Its antigen is not known.

The specimen was CD4+ or CD8+ T cells sorted from blood, collected in a trial of the OX40 agonist ivuxolimab. The sequence was obtained from an adult with an advanced solid tumor such as melanoma, head and neck, liver or kidney cancer.

CDR3: CASSVSGTQGWKPQHF. The CDR3, as DNA: TGTGCCAGTAGTGTTTCCGGGACCCAGGGGTGGAAGCCCCAGCATTTT. V and J are TRBV19 and TRBJ1-5; D might be TRBD1 (6 bases). This CDR3 is built from 16 residues. Germline values: CDR1 LNHDA, CDR2 SQIVND (reference sequence). V lost 5 bases and J lost 8, with 22 bases in between.